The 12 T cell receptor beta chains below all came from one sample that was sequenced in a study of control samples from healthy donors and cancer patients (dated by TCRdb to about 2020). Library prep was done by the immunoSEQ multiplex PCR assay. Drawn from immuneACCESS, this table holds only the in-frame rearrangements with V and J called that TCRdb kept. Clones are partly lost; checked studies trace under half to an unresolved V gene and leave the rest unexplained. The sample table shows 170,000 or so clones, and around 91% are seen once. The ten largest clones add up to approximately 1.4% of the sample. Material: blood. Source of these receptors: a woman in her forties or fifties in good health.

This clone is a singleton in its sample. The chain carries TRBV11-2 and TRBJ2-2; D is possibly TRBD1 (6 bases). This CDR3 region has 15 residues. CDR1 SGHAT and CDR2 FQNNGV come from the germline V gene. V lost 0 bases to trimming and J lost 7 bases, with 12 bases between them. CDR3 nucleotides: TGTGCCAGCAGCTTAGATCACAGGGCGGGCGGGGAGCTGTTTTTT. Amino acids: CASSLDHRAGGELFF.

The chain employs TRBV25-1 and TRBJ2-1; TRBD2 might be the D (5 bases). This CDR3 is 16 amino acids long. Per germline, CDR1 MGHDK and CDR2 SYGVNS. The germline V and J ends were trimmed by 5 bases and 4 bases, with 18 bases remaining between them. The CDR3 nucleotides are TGTGCCAGCAGTCCTGGAGGACCGGGCGGTTACAATGAGCAGTTCTTC. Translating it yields CASSPGGPGGYNEQFF.

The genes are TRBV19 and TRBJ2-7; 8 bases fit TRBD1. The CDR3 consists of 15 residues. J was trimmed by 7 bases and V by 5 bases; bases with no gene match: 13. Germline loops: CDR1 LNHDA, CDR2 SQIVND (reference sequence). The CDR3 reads CASSWGTGLSAEQYF. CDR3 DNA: TGTGCCAGTAGTTGGGGGACAGGTTTATCGGCTGAGCAGTACTTC.

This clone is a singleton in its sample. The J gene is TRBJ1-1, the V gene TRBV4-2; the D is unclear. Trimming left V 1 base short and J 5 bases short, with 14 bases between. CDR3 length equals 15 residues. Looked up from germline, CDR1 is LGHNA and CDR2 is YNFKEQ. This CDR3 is CASSQGGEVLTEAFF. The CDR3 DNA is TGTGCCAGCAGCCAAGGCGGAGAGGTTCTAACTGAAGCTTTCTTT.

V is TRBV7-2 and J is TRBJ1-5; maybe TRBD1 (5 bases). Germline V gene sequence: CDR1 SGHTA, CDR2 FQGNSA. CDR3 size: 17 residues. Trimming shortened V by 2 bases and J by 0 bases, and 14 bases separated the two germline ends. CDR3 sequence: CASSLNLGQYSNQPQHF. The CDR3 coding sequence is TGTGCCAGCAGCTTAAATTTGGGGCAGTATAGCAATCAGCCCCAGCATTTT.

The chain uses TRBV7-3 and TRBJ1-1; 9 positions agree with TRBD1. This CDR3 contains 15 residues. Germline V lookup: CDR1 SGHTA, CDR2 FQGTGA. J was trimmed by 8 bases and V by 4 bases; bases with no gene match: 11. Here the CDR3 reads CASSSGTGTLSEAFF. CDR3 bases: TGTGCCAGCAGCTCGGGGACAGGGACCCTCTCGGAAGCTTTCTTT. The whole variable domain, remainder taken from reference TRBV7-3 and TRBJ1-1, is GAGVSQTPSNKVTEKGKYVELRCDPISGHTALYWYRQSLGQGPEFLIYFQGTGAADDSGLPNDRFFAVRPEGSVSTLKIQRTERGDSAVYLCASSSGTGTLSEAFFGQGTRLTVV.

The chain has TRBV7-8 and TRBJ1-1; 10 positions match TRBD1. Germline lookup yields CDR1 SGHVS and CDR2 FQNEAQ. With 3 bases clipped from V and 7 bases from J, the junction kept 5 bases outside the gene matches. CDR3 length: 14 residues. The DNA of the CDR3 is TGTGCCAGCAGCTTCAGACAGGGGGCAATTGAAGCTTTCTTT. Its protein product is CASSFRQGAIEAFF.

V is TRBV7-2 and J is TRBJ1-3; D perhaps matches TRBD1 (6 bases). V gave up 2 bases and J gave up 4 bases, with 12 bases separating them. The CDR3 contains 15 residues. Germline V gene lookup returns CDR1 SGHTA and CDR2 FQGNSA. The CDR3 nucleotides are TGTGCCAGCAGCTTAAGATCAGGGGTAGGAAACACCATATATTTT. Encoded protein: CASSLRSGVGNTIYF.

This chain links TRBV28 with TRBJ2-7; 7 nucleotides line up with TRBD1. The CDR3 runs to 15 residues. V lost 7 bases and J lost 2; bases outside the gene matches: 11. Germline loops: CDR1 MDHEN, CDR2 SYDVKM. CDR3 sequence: CASNQPGTVAYEQYF. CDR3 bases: TGTGCCAGCAATCAACCCGGGACAGTAGCCTACGAGCAGTACTTC.

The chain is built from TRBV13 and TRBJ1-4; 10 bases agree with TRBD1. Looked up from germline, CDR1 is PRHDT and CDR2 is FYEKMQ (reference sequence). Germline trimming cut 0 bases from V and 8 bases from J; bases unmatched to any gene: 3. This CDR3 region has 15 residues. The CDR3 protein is CASSLGDRGKEKLFF. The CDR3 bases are TGTGCCAGCAGCTTAGGGGACAGGGGGAAGGAAAAACTGTTTTTT.

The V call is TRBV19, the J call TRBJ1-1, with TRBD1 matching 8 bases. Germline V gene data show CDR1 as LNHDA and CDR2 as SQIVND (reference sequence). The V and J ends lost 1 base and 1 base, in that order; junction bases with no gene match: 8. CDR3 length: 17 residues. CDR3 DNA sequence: TGTGCCAGTAGTATAGGGGGCAGGGGGCGGGCGAACACTGAAGCTTTCTTT. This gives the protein CASSIGGRGRANTEAFF. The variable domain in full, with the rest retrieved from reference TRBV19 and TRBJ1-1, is DGGITQSPKYLFRKEGQNVTLSCEQNLNHDAMYWYRQDPGQGLRLIYYSQIVNDFQKGDIAEGYSVSREKKESFPLTVTSAQKNPTAFYLCASSIGGRGRANTEAFFGQGTRLTVV.

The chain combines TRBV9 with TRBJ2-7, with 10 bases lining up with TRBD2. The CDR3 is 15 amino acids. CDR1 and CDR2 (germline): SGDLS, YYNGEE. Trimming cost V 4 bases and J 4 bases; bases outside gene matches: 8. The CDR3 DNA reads TGTGCCAGCAGCCTTACTAGCGGGATCGGGTACGAGCAGTACTTC. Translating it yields CASSLTSGIGYEQYF.